This T cell receptor beta chain is from a study of cytomegalovirus exposure and HLA in healthy donors. Researchers ran the PCR with 60 Vbeta and 13 Jbeta primers. Libraries were prepared by immunoSEQ multiplex PCR; TCRdb keeps only in-frame clonotypes and omits some of them. The data show tens of thousands of clones, roughly 74% seen once. This CDR3 spans 13 amino acids. V lost 5 bases, J lost 4 bases, and 11 bases lay in between. Germline CDR1 and CDR2: SGHTA and FQGNSA. For this clone: Its antigen remains unknown.

Whole-study results and caveats: Among TCR beta chains of equal frequency, HLA-associated ones were more clonally expanded in a later analysis. CMV serostatus was the only recorded immune exposure for donors. The study flagged some 170 TCR beta chains as cytomegalovirus-associated.

The receptor was isolated from a female donor in good health and CMV-seronegative. Sequencing was carried out using PBMCs. V gene TRBV7-2 combines with J gene TRBJ1-1; a weak D match, TRBD1 (6 bases). This chain's CDR3 is CASSPRGFTEAFF. In DNA form, the CDR3 reads TGTGCCAGCAGCCCAAGGGGGTTCACTGAAGCTTTCTTT.